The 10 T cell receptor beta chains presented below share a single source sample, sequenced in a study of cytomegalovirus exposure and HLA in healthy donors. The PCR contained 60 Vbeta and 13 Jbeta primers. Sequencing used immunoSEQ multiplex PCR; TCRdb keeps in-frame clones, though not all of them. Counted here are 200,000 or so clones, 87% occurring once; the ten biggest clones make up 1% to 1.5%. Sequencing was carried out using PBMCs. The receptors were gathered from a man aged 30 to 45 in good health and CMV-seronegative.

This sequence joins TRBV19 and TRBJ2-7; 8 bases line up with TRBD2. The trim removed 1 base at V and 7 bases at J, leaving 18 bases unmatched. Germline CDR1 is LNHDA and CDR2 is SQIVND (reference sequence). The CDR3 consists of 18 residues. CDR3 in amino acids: CASSIVAPQSGSHREQYF. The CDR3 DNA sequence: TGTGCCAGTAGTATAGTCGCCCCCCAGAGCGGGAGCCATCGGGAGCAGTACTTC.

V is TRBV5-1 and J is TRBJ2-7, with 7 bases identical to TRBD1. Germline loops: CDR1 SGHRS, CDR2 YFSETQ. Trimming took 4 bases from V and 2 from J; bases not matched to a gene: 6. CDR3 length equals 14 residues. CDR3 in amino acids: CASSDRTGPYEQYF. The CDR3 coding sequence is TGCGCCAGCAGCGATAGGACAGGTCCCTACGAGCAGTACTTC.

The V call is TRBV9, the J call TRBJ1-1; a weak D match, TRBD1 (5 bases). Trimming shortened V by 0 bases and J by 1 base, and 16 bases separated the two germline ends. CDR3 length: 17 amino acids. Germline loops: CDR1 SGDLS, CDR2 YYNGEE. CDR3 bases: TGTGCCAGCAGCGTAGGCGGGGGTGACAGTCAGAACACTGAAGCTTTCTTT. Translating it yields CASSVGGGDSQNTEAFF.

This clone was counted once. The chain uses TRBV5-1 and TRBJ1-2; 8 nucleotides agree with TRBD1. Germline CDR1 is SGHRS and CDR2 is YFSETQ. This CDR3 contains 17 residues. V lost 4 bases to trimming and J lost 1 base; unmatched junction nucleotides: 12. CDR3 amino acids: CASSRFSQGGDNYGYTF. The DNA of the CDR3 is TGCGCCAGCAGCCGGTTCTCACAGGGGGGAGATAACTATGGCTACACCTTC. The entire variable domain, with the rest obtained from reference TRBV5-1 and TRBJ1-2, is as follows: KAGVTQTPRYLIKTRGQQVTLSCSPISGHRSVSWYQQTPGQGLQFLFEYFSETQRNKGNFPGRFSGRQFSNSRSEMNVSTLELGDSALYLCASSRFSQGGDNYGYTFGSGTRLTVV.

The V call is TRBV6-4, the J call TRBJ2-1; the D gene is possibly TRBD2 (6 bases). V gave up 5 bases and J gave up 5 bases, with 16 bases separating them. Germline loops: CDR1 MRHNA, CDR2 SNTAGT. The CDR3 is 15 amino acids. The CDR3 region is CASSPGTDSNNEQFF. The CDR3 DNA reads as TGTGCCAGCAGTCCCGGGACTGACTCAAACAATGAGCAGTTCTTC.

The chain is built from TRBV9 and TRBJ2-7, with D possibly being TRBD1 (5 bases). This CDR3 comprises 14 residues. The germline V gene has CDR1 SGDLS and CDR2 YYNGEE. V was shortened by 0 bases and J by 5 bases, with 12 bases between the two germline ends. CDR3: CASSVDGRVHEQYF. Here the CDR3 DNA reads TGTGCCAGCAGCGTAGACGGCAGGGTCCACGAGCAGTACTTC.

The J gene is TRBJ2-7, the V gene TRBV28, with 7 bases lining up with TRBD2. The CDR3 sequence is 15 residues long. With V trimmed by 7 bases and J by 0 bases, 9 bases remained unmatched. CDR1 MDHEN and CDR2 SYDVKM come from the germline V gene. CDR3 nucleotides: TGTGCCAGCACTGGGGTGACGGGAGGCTCCTACGAGCAGTACTTC. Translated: CASTGVTGGSYEQYF.

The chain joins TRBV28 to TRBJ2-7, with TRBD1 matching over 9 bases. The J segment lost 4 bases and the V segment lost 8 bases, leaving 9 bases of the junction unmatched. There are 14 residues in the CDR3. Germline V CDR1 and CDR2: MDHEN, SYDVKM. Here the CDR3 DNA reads TGTGCCAGCGGGGAACAGGGGGCGATGTACGAGCAGTACTTC. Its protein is CASGEQGAMYEQYF.

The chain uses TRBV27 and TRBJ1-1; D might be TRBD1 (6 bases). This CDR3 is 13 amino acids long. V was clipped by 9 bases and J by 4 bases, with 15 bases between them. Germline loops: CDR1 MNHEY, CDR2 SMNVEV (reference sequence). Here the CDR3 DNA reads TGTGCCAGTCTAACAGGGTTGGGCACTGAAGCTTTCTTT. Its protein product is CASLTGLGTEAFF.

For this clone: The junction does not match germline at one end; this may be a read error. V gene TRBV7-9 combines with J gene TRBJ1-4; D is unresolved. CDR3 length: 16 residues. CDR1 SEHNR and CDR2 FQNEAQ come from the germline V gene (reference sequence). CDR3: CSSSLALRESEEKLFF. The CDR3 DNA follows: TGTTCCAGCAGCTTAGCTTTGAGGGAGTCGGAAGAAAAACTGTTTTTT. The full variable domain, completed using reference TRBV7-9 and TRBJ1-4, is DTGVSQNPRHKITKRGQNVTFRCDPISEHNRLYWYRQTLGQGPEFLTYFQNEAQLEKSRLLSDRFSAERPKGSFSTLEIQRTEQGDSAMYLCSSSLALRESEEKLFFGSGTQLSVL.